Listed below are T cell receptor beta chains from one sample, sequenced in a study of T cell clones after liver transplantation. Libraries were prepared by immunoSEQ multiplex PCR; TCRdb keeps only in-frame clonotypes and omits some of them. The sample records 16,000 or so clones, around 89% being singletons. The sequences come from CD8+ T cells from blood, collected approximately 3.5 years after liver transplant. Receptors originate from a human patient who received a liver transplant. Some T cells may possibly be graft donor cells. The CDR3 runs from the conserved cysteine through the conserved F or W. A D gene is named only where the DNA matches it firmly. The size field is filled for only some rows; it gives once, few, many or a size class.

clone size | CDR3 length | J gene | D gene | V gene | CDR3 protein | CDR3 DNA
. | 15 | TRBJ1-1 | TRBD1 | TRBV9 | CASSGGGQVNTEAFF | TGTGCCAGCAGCGGAGGGGGACAGGTGAACACTGAAGCTTTCTTT
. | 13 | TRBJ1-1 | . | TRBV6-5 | CASMEGMNTEAFF | TGTGCCAGCATGGAGGGTATGAACACTGAAGCTTTCTTT
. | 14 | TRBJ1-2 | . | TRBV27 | CASSLSGVNYGYTF | TGTGCCAGCAGTTTATCGGGTGTTAACTATGGCTACACCTTC
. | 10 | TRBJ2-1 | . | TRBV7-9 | CASSYVEQFF | TGTGCCAGCAGCTATGTTGAGCAGTTCTTC
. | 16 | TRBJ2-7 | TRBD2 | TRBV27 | CASSRDPGLATYEQYF | TGTGCCAGCAGTCGAGACCCGGGACTAGCTACCTACGAGCAGTACTTC
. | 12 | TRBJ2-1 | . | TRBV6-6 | CASGFPYNEQFF | TGTGCCAGCGGATTTCCCTACAATGAGCAGTTCTTC
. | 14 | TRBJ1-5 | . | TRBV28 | CASSPRRVEQPQHF | TGTGCCAGCAGTCCTCGCAGGGTGGAACAGCCCCAGCATTTT
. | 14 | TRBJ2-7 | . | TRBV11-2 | CASTLGGGLREQYF | TGTGCCAGCACCTTGGGGGGGGGCCTCCGCGAGCAGTACTTC
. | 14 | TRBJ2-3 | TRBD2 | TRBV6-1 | CASSDGTITDTQYF | TGTGCCAGCAGTGACGGGACTATAACAGATACGCAGTATTTT
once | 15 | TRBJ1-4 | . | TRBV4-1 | CASSQAGDTNEKLFF | TGCGCCAGCAGCCAGGCAGGGGATACTAATGAAAAACTGTTTTTT
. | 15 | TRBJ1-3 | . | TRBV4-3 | CASSQGTHAGNTIYF | TGCGCCAGCAGCCAAGGGACACACGCTGGAAACACCATATATTTT
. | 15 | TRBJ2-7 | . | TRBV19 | CASSSAGGRSYEQYF | TGTGCCAGTAGTTCCGCCGGGGGCCGATCCTACGAGCAGTACTTC
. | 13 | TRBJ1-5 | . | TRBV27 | CASRQAGNQPQHF | TGTGCCTCACGACAGGCAGGCAATCAGCCCCAGCATTTT
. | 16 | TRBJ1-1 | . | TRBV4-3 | CASSQDRGGGNTEAFF | TGCGCCAGCAGCCAAGATCGCGGGGGGGGGAACACTGAAGCTTTCTTT
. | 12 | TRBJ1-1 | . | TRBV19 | CASSRGTYEAFF | TGTGCCAGTAGTCGAGGGACTTATGAAGCTTTCTTT
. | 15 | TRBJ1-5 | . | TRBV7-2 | CASSTDTYSNQPQHF | TGTGCCAGCAGCACAGACACCTATAGCAATCAGCCCCAGCATTTT
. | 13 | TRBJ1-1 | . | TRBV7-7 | CASSLDGDTEAFF | TGTGCCAGCAGCTTAGACGGCGACACTGAAGCTTTCTTT
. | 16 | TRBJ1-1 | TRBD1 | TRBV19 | CASSMPSGQGETEAFF | TGTGCCAGTAGTATGCCCTCGGGACAGGGTGAGACTGAAGCTTTCTTT
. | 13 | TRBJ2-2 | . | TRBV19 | CASRDSNTGELFF | TGTGCCAGTAGAGACAGCAACACCGGGGAGCTGTTTTTT
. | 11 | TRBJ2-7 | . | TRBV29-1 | CSVDGGYEQYF | TGCAGCGTTGACGGCGGGTACGAGCAGTACTTC
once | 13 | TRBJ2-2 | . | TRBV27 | CASSFGSTGELFF | TGTGCCAGCAGTTTCGGGAGCACCGGGGAGCTGTTTTTT
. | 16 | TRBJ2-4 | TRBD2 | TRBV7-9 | CASSFSAGGPGDIQYF | TGTGCCAGCAGCTTTTCAGCGGGAGGGCCGGGAGACATTCAGTACTTC
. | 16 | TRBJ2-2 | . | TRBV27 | CASSPLMGSNTGELFF | TGTGCCAGCAGTCCCTTAATGGGCTCGAACACCGGGGAGCTGTTTTTT
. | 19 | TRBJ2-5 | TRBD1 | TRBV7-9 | CASSWDRRDAPFGGGTQYF | TGTGCCAGCAGCTGGGACAGGAGGGACGCCCCCTTCGGCGGAGGGACCCAGTACTTC
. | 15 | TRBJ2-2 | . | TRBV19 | CASSILRQNTGELFF | TGTGCCAGTAGTATATTAAGACAGAACACCGGGGAGCTGTTTTTT
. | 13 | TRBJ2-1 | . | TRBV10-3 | CAIRGDWDNEQFF | TGTGCCATCAGGGGTGACTGGGACAATGAGCAGTTCTTC
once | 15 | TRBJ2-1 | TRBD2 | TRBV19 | CASRPSGMFYNEQFF | TGTGCCAGTAGACCTAGCGGGATGTTCTACAATGAGCAGTTCTTC
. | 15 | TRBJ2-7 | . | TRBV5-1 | CASSLDQGRVIEQYF | TGCGCCAGCAGCTTGGATCAGGGTAGAGTGATCGAGCAGTACTTC
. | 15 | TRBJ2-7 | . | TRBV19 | CASSIGTGLAYEQYF | TGTGCCAGTAGTATCGGGACCGGCCTGGCCTACGAGCAGTACTTC
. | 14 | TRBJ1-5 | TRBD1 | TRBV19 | CASSMGQGNQPQHF | TGTGCCAGTAGTATGGGACAGGGGAATCAGCCCCAGCATTTT
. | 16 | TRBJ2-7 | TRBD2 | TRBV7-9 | CASSQAGTSGSYEQYF | TGTGCCAGCAGCCAGGCCGGGACTAGCGGTTCCTACGAGCAGTACTTC
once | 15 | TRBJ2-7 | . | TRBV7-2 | CASSFNDSPSYEQYF | TGTGCCAGCAGCTTCAACGACTCTCCCTCGTACGAGCAGTACTTC
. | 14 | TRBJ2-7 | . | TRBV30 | CAWSVRIPPREQYF | TGTGCCTGGAGTGTACGGATCCCTCCGAGGGAGCAGTACTTC
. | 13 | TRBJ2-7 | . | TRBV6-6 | CASSYSELYEQYF | TGTGCCAGCAGTTACTCGGAACTCTACGAGCAGTACTTC
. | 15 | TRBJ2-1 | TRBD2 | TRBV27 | CASRLPTSGYNEQFF | TGTGCCAGCAGACTACCGACTAGCGGGTACAATGAGCAGTTCTTC
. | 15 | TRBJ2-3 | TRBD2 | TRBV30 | CACLPGLAGTDTQYF | TGTGCCTGTCTGCCTGGACTAGCGGGCACAGATACGCAGTATTTT
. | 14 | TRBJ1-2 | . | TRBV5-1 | CASSPETANYGYTF | TGCGCCAGCAGCCCAGAGACAGCTAACTATGGCTACACCTTC
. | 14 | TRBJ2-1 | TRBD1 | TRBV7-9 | CASSLEGADNEQFF | TGTGCCAGCAGCTTAGAGGGGGCCGACAATGAGCAGTTCTTC
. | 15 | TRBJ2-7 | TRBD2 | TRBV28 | CASSPLAGGDYEQYF | TGTGCCAGCAGCCCACTAGCGGGAGGGGACTACGAGCAGTACTTC
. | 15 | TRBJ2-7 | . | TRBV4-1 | CASSQVDLSSYEQYF | TGCGCCAGCAGCCAAGTCGACTTGAGCTCCTACGAGCAGTACTTC
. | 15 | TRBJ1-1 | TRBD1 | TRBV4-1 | CASSQDMGQGSEAFF | TGCGCCAGCAGCCAAGATATGGGACAGGGTTCTGAAGCTTTCTTT
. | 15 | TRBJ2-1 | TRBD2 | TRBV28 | CASSLGLAVYNEQFF | TGTGCCAGCAGTTTGGGGCTAGCGGTTTACAATGAGCAGTTCTTC
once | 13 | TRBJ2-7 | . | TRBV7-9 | CASSLSLDQEQYF | TGTGCCAGCAGCTTAAGTCTTGACCAGGAGCAGTACTTC
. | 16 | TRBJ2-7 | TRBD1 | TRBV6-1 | CASSEVGTGVSYEQYF | TGTGCCAGCAGTGAAGTGGGGACAGGGGTCTCCTACGAGCAGTACTTC
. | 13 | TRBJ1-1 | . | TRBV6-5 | CASSYHSNTEAFF | TGTGCCAGCAGTTACCATTCGAACACTGAAGCTTTCTTT
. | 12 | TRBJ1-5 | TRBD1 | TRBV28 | CATRQGTQPQHF | TGTGCCACCCGACAGGGAACACAGCCCCAGCATTTT
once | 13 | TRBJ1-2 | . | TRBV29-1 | CSVLHSMDYGYTF | TGCAGCGTTTTACACTCCATGGACTATGGCTACACCTTC
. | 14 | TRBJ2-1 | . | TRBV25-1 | CASSWDPTFNEQFF | TGTGCCAGCAGTTGGGACCCTACCTTCAATGAGCAGTTCTTC
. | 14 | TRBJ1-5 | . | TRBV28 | CAGRTALSNQPQHF | TGTGCCGGCCGGACAGCATTGAGCAATCAGCCCCAGCATTTT
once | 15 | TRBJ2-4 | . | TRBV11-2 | CASSATGGPTNIQYF | TGTGCCAGCAGCGCAACCGGGGGGCCAACGAACATTCAGTACTTC
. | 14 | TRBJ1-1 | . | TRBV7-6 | CASSLGELGTEAFF | TGTGCCAGCAGCTTGGGAGAGCTCGGCACTGAAGCTTTCTTT
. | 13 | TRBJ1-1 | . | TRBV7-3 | CASSFTRSTEAFF | TGTGCCAGCAGTTTCACGCGGAGCACTGAAGCTTTCTTT
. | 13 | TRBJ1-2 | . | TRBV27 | CASSGTNNYGYTF | TGTGCCAGCTCCGGGACAAATAACTATGGCTACACCTTC
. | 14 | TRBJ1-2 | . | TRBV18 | CASSPFGGAYGYTF | TGTGCCAGCTCACCATTTGGAGGGGCCTATGGCTACACCTTC
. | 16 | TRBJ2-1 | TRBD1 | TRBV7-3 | CASSPRTGSYDNEQFF | TGTGCCAGCAGCCCCAGGACAGGGTCGTACGACAATGAGCAGTTCTTC
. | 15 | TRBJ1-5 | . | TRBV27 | CASSLGAGSNQPQHF | TGTGCCAGCAGTTTGGGCGCGGGAAGCAATCAGCCCCAGCATTTT
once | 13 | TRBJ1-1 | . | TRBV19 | CASTDLTGREAFF | TGTGCCAGTACCGATTTGACCGGGCGGGAAGCTTTCTTT
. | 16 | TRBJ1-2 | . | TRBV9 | CASSPTATTPGYGYTF | TGTGCCAGCAGCCCGACAGCTACTACGCCCGGCTATGGCTACACCTTC
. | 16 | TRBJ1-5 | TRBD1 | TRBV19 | CASSPRTGGRNQPQHF | TGTGCCAGTAGCCCCCGGACAGGGGGTCGCAATCAGCCCCAGCATTTT